This TCR beta chain was profiled in a study of shared clonotypes between healthy human individuals. Study-level information: Donor composition was two women and three men, aged 18 to 49.

Germline CDR1 KGHSH, CDR2 LQKENI. V lost 3 bases to trimming and J lost 4 bases, with 15 bases between them. CDR3 length equals 15 residues. A note on this clone: Its cognate antigen is unknown.

Here immunoSEQ multiplex PCR was the method, and the copy in TCRdb shows in-frame clones only, minus some. Found here are under 1,900,000 clones, approximately 98.5% of them singletons; the top ten hold roughly 0.36%. The study's findings and limits: Of the naive CD4 clonotypes, roughly 5% were shared across a handful of donors. The study drew on few donors, limiting represented genetic and exposure-history diversity.

This clonotype was sampled from a man aged 25 to 45 in good health. Material for sequencing was naive CD4+ T cells sorted from blood. Subset: CD45RA+ positively selected. The chain joins TRBV18 to TRBJ1-1; D is unclear. The chain's CDR3 is CASSPDPPGITEAFF. As DNA, the CDR3 is TGTGCCAGCTCACCGGACCCCCCGGGCATCACTGAAGCTTTCTTT.